This TCR beta chain was recorded in a study of blood T cell repertoires in COVID-19. The wider study: From the United States, Italy and Spain came samples of acute and convalescent COVID-19. Nucleic acid was either cDNA or gDNA, and it came from T cells, B-cell-depleted T cells, or PBMCs.

The V gene's germline CDR1 is MNHEY and CDR2 SVGEGT. The V segment lost 5 bases and the J segment 4 bases; nucleotides outside the gene matches: 11. This CDR3 has 16 residues. The method was immunoSEQ multiplex PCR; TCRdb's version includes in-frame clones alone and lacks a portion of them. The data show roughly 250,000 clones, roughly 82% seen once. Sequenced: peripheral blood. The sequence came from an elderly woman with active or convalescent COVID-19. The V gene is TRBV6-2 or TRBV6-3, the J gene TRBJ1-5; 7 bases match TRBD1. The CDR3 region is CASSAPLRGLNQPQHF. The CDR3 DNA follows: TGTGCCAGCAGTGCTCCGTTGAGGGGGCTAAATCAGCCCCAGCATTTT.